A single sample gave rise to the 24 T cell receptor beta chains below, sequenced in a study of T cell repertoires in cytomegalovirus infection. For these TCRs, the target antigens are not known. TCRdb analysed the reads with MiXCR anew, one entry per CDR3 protein. Found here are around 71,000 distinct CDR3 sequences, approximately 39% of them singletons; the top ten hold more than 80%. Sequenced material: CD8+ T cells from cultured PBMCs, taken from culture after CMV antigen stimulation. Receptors originate from a human donor in good health (CMV status not recorded). Some clones in this sample may be carry-over from other donors' samples.

CDR3 nucleotides: TGTGCCAGCAGTTGGGACACCGATATGAACACTGAAGCTTTCTTT. It translates to CASSWDTDMNTEAFF. This sequence joins TRBV6-2 or TRBV6-3 and TRBJ1-1; D might be TRBD1 (6 bases). The CDR3 loop spans 15 amino acids. Trimming pared 4 bases from V and 0 bases from J, leaving 12 bases between. Germline CDR1 and CDR2: MNHEY and SVGEGT.

This clonotype appeared many times. Its ends do not fully match the called genes, so a read error is possible. J is TRBJ2-7 and V is TRBV7-7; D gene unclear. Per the germline V gene, CDR1 is SSHAT and CDR2 is FNYEAQ (reference sequence). This CDR3 spans 15 amino acids. The chain's CDR3 is CASSPTVRSSYEQYF. CDR3 nucleotides: TGTGCTAGCAGCCCCACCGTGAGGTCCTCCTACGAGCAGTACTTC.

This sequence joins TRBV7-9 and TRBJ2-3; a weak D match, TRBD2 (6 bases). Germline-derived CDR1 and CDR2 are SEHNR and FQNEAQ (reference sequence). This CDR3 region has 16 residues. V shed 5 bases and J shed 1 base, with 16 bases lying between them. The CDR3 sequence is CASSIGTLPGTDTQYF. The DNA for the CDR3 is TGTGCCAGCAGCATAGGGACTCTTCCCGGCACAGATACGCAGTATTTT. Combining the CDR3 with reference TRBV7-9 and TRBJ2-3 gives the whole variable domain DTGVSQNPRHKITKRGQNVTFRCDPISEHNRLYWYRQTLGQGPEFLTYFQNEAQLEKSRLLSDRFSAERPKGSFSTLEIQRTEQGDSAMYLCASSIGTLPGTDTQYFGPGTRLTVL.

The J gene is TRBJ1-2, the V gene TRBV12-3 or TRBV12-4; possibly TRBD1 for D (5 bases). There are 14 residues in the CDR3. With 4 bases removed from V and 8 bases from J, the gap between germline ends came to 17 bases. The CDR3 nucleotides are TGTGCCAGCAGTTATACGGGACGATTGGGGGGCTACACCTTC. It yields the protein CASSYTGRLGGYTF.

J is TRBJ2-5 and V is TRBV7-4; TRBD2 agrees at 8 bases. The germline gives CDR1 SGHVT, CDR2 SQSDAQ. The V and J ends lost 1 base and 0 bases, in that order; junction bases with no gene match: 1. This CDR3 has 15 residues. The CDR3 DNA follows: TGTGCCAGCAGCTTAGGGACTAGCAACCAAGAGACCCAGTACTTC. Translation gives CASSLGTSNQETQYF.

V is TRBV20-1 and J is TRBJ2-7, with TRBD1 identical over 10 bases. Germline values: CDR1 DFQATT, CDR2 SNEGSKA (reference sequence). The V gene end was trimmed by 3 bases and the J gene end by 3 bases; junction bases not matched to a gene: 2. The CDR3 sequence is 13 residues long. DNA of the CDR3: TGCAGTGCTAGGGACAGGGGGTTCTACGAGCAGTACTTC. It codes for CSARDRGFYEQYF.

The chain joins TRBV4-1 to TRBJ2-1; no clear D. V lost 2 bases and J lost 8, with 16 bases in between. The germline CDR1 and CDR2 sequences are MGHRA and YSYEKL. The CDR3 totals 15 residues. The CDR3 coding sequence is TGCGCCAGCAGCCAACCCCACACCGTTAACGATGAGCAGTTCTTC. Translating it yields CASSQPHTVNDEQFF.

Many counts were recorded for this clonotype. This CDR3 is CASSDGGGSTDTQYF. The CDR3 bases are TGTGCCAGCAGTGACGGCGGGGGGTCTACAGATACGCAGTATTTT. The J gene is TRBJ2-3, the V gene TRBV2; 8 bases match TRBD2. Trimming removed 3 bases from V and 3 bases from J; junction bases left unmatched: 5. Germline CDR1 reads SNHLY; CDR2 reads FYNNEI. The CDR3 has 15 amino acids.

J is TRBJ1-5 and V is TRBV27; TRBD1 is a possible D gene (5 bases). Germline values: CDR1 MNHEY, CDR2 SMNVEV (reference sequence). Trimming took 8 bases from V and 0 from J, leaving 14 bases between them. This CDR3 contains 15 residues. The CDR3 region is CASALGPGSNQPQHF. The CDR3 DNA sequence: TGTGCCAGCGCCCTGGGGCCCGGTAGCAATCAGCCCCAGCATTTT.

In regard to this clonotype: Compared with germline, one end of the junction differs, possibly owing to a read error. This chain links TRBV5-5 with TRBJ2-2, with D tentatively TRBD1 (6 bases). CDR3 length: 14 amino acids. The germline V gene has CDR1 SGHKS and CDR2 YYEKEE (reference sequence). In nucleotides, the CDR3 is TGCGCCTGCGAGGGGGAACTTTACACCGGGGAGCTGTTTTTT. The encoded protein is CACEGELYTGELFF.

A single count supports this clonotype. The gene calls are TRBV7-6 and TRBJ1-1; D is uncertain. Trimming shortened V by 7 bases and J by 0 bases, and 12 bases separated the two germline ends. Per germline, CDR1 SGHVS and CDR2 FNYEAQ. The CDR3 contains 14 residues. CDR3 DNA sequence: TGTGCCAGCACCCTCGAGGCAATGAACACTGAAGCTTTCTTT. Amino acid sequence: CASTLEAMNTEAFF. Drawing the rest from reference TRBV7-6 and TRBJ1-1, the complete variable domain is GAGVSQSPRYKVTKRGQDVALRCDPISGHVSLYWYRQALGQGPEFLTYFNYEAQQDKSGLPNDRFSAERPEGSISTLTIQRTEQRDSAMYRCASTLEAMNTEAFFGQGTRLTVV.

Only a few counts were recorded for this clonotype. This chain joins TRBV6-6 and TRBJ1-1; D gene unclear. With 1 base removed from V and 0 bases from J, the gap between germline ends came to 9 bases. CDR3 length: 15 residues. In germline, CDR1 is MNHNY, CDR2 SVGAGI (reference sequence). In DNA form, the CDR3 reads TGTGCCAGCAGTTACTATCTGGGTATGAACACTGAAGCTTTCTTT. Translation gives CASSYYLGMNTEAFF.

The chain links TRBV6-5 to TRBJ2-5; TRBD1 is a possible D gene (6 bases). CDR1 and CDR2 from the germline V gene are MNHEY and SVGAGI. The CDR3 covers 13 residues. Trimming cost V 5 bases and J 3 bases, with 10 bases left between them. This chain's CDR3 is CASSINREETQYF. The DNA of the CDR3 is TGTGCCAGCAGTATCAACAGGGAAGAGACCCAGTACTTC.

This clonotype was detected only a few times. The chain joins TRBV2 to TRBJ2-7, with TRBD1 matching over 10 bases. The length of the CDR3 is 17 residues. Germline V lookup: CDR1 SNHLY, CDR2 FYNNEI. J lost 4 bases, V lost 3 bases, and 12 bases had no gene match. CDR3 loop: CASSDSSGTGERYEQYF. The DNA of the CDR3 is TGTGCCAGCAGTGACTCTTCCGGGACAGGGGAACGGTACGAGCAGTACTTC.

V usage is TRBV5-1 and J usage is TRBJ2-3; D tentatively fits TRBD1 or TRBD2 (5 bases each). Germline CDR1 is SGHRS and CDR2 is YFSETQ. There are 16 residues in the CDR3. Deletions cut 1 base from V and 1 base from J, with 13 bases between. In DNA form, the CDR3 reads TGCGCCAGCAGCTTGTGGGGGTACGAACGCACAGATACGCAGTATTTT. It translates to CASSLWGYERTDTQYF.

The V gene is TRBV20-1, the J gene TRBJ2-1, with TRBD2 matching over 9 bases. CDR3 length equals 14 residues. The germline V gene has CDR1 DFQATT and CDR2 SNEGSKA (reference sequence). V lost 3 bases and J lost 8; bases outside the gene matches: 8. The CDR3 sequence: CSARGLAGRYEQFF. The CDR3 nucleotides are TGCAGTGCTAGGGGTCTAGCGGGGCGGTATGAGCAGTTCTTC.

This CDR3 reads CASSLSISNQPQHF. The DNA for the CDR3 is TGTGCCAGCAGCTTATCTATTAGCAATCAGCCCCAGCATTTT. The chain employs TRBV7-9 and TRBJ1-5, with D hard to call. There are 14 residues in the CDR3. Trimming left V 2 bases short and J 0 bases short, with 5 bases between. CDR1 and CDR2 (germline): SEHNR, FQNEAQ (reference sequence).

This sequence joins TRBV27 and TRBJ2-7; unclear D gene. The CDR3 spans 15 residues. Trimming removed 6 bases from V and 3 bases from J, with 18 bases in between. Germline loops: CDR1 MNHEY, CDR2 SMNVEV (reference sequence). The CDR3 reads CASRAFWGGNYEQYF. CDR3 nucleotide sequence: TGTGCCAGCAGGGCTTTTTGGGGTGGGAACTACGAGCAGTACTTC.

This clonotype has only one observation. The rearrangement links TRBV7-9 to TRBJ1-2, with a possible D match to TRBD1 (5 bases). Trimming took off 3 bases at V and 4 bases at J, with 9 bases between the two ends. The CDR3 extends over 13 amino acids. Germline V lookup: CDR1 SEHNR, CDR2 FQNEAQ (reference sequence). CDR3 DNA: TGTGCCAGCAGCTTGGTCGGGACCTATGGCTACACCTTC. The encoded protein is CASSLVGTYGYTF.

This rearrangement joins TRBV12-3 or TRBV12-4 to TRBJ1-1; 7 nucleotides align to TRBD1. The CDR3 length is 17 residues. J lost 1 base, V lost 2 bases, and 10 bases had no gene match. CDR3 sequence (DNA): TGTGCCAGCAGTTTAAGGACAGGTGGGGTAAAGAACACTGAAGCTTTCTTT. It is translated as CASSLRTGGVKNTEAFF.

The chain carries TRBV7-6 and TRBJ2-7; 7 bases match TRBD2. The CDR3 sequence is 15 residues long. The germline gives CDR1 SGHVS, CDR2 FNYEAQ. V was clipped by 2 bases and J by 3 bases; unmatched bases: 7. The chain's CDR3 is CASSLSAAGNYEQYF. CDR3 DNA sequence: TGTGCCAGCAGCTTATCGGCAGCGGGGAACTACGAGCAGTACTTC.

J is TRBJ2-7 and V is TRBV7-4; no clear D. V lost 0 bases, J lost 5 bases, and 8 bases lay in between. The CDR3 totals 13 residues. The V gene's germline CDR1 is SGHVT and CDR2 SQSDAQ. In DNA, the CDR3 is TGTGCCAGCAGCTTAGCGCCCCTTCACGAGCAGTACTTC. This sequence encodes CASSLAPLHEQYF.

The chain has TRBV27 and TRBJ1-5; D call uncertain. Trimming left V 4 bases short and J 4 bases short, with 8 bases between. The CDR3 contains 13 residues. Germline-derived CDR1 and CDR2 are MNHEY and SMNVEV (reference sequence). CDR3 amino acids: CASSSLLNQPQHF. The CDR3 bases are TGTGCCAGCAGTTCTCTACTTAATCAGCCCCAGCATTTT.

This clonotype was detected only a few times. The chain carries TRBV7-2 and TRBJ2-3, with a possible D match to TRBD1 (6 bases). Per the germline V gene, CDR1 is SGHTA and CDR2 is FQGNSA. V lost 5 bases and J 1 base, leaving 16 bases between the germline ends. This CDR3 spans 16 amino acids. DNA for the CDR3: TGTGCCAGCAGCATTACAGGGTTTCATCGCACAGATACGCAGTATTTT. This sequence encodes CASSITGFHRTDTQYF.